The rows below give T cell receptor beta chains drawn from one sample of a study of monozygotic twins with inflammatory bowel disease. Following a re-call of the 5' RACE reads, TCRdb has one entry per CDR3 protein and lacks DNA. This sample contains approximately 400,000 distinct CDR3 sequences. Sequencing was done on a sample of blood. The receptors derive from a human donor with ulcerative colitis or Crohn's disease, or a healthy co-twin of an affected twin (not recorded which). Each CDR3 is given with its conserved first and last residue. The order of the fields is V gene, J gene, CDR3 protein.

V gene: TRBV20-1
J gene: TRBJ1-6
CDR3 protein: CSAPDRQFVDSPLHF

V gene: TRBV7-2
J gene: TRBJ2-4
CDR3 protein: CASSPRQGALAKNIQYF

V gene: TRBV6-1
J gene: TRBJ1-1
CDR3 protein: CASSEAGREAFF

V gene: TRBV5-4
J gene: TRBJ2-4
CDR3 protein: CASSLRGSLQNIQYF

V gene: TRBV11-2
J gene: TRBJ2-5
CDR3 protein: CASSFGAAQETQYF

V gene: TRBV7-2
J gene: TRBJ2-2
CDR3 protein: CASRRTSALPGELFF

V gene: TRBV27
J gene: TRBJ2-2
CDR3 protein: CASSETGEGIGELFF

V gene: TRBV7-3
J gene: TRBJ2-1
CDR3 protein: CASSGTSGSYNEQFF

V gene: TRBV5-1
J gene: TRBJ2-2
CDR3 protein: CASSFGRGYNTGELFF

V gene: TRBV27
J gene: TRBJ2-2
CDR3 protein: CASGLSNTGELFF

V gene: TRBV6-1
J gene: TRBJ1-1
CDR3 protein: CASRADPKGSEAFF

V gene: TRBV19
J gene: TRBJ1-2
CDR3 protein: CASWDVYGYTF

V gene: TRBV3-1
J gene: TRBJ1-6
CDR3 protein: CASSPQGNSPLHF

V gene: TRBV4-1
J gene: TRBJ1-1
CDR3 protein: CASSQSIDPRASEAFF

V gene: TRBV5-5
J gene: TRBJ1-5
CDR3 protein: CASSHRGEVANQPQHF

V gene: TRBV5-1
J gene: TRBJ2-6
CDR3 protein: CASGGDSGANVLTF

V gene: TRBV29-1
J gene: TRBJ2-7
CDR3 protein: CSVEPANGEQYF

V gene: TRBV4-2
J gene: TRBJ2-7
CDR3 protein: CASSQAGVNYEQYF

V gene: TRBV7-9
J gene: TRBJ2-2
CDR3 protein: CASSSQVEVRGELFF

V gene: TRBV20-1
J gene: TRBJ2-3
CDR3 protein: CSASLRARSDTQYF

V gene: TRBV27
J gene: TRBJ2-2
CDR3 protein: CASSSTRTSGRGGGELFF

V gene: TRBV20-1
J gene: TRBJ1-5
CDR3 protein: CSGLRPGGNQPQHF

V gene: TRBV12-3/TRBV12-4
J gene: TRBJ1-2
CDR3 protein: CASILAGTDYGYTF